This paragraph covers one T cell receptor beta chain sequence. The target antigen is unknown. Amplification used 60 Vbeta primers and 13 Jbeta primers. Assay used: immunoSEQ multiplex PCR; TCRdb lists only in-frame clones, some missing. The table has 150,000 to 200,000 clones, more than 60% seen once. This sample is drawn from a study of cytomegalovirus exposure and HLA in healthy donors. Study-wide points: Reportedly, TCR beta sequences accurately predicted HLA-A and HLA-B alleles in most subjects. TCR beta V- and J-gene trimming was later associated with a missense DCLRE1C variant. Later work found most CMV-associated TCR beta chains apparently HLA-restricted.

The receptor was derived from a man younger than 35 in good health and CMV-seronegative. The sequenced material came from PBMCs.

The CDR3 DNA reads TGTGCCAGCCAGAGTATGGGCCACTCGAACACTGAAGCTTTCTTT. It translates to CASQSMGHSNTEAFF. The rearrangement joins TRBV19 to TRBJ1-1, with no clear D. Germline values: CDR1 LNHDA, CDR2 SQIVND (reference sequence). V lost 9 bases, J lost 1 base, and 18 bases lay in between. This CDR3 contains 15 residues.